These 18 T cell receptor beta chains were all obtained from the same sample, sequenced in a study of T cell repertoires in aging, cancer and after chemotherapy. TCR beta rearrangements were amplified from peripheral blood genomic DNA. A mixed TRB-A/B primer pool amplified rearranged TRB by multiplex touch-down PCR. One entry per CDR3 protein, called by TCRdb with MiXCR from the multiplex PCR reads. The sample shows several thousand distinct CDR3 sequences, 64% of them seen only once. Sequencing was done on a sample of blood. Receptors originate from a human donor with a solid tumor.

The chain combines TRBV20-1 with TRBJ2-1, with a possible D match to TRBD1 (7 bases). The CDR3 totals 13 residues. Germline V CDR1 and CDR2: DFQATT, SNEGSKA (reference sequence). Trimming left V 3 bases short and J 10 bases short, with 16 bases between. The CDR3 nucleotides read TGCAGTGCTAGGGAGGGGGCTGCCGCAGAGCAGTTCTTC. Its protein is CSAREGAAAEQFF.

The V and J genes are TRBV27 and TRBJ2-2; a weak D match, TRBD1 (6 bases). With 2 bases removed from V and 3 bases from J, the gap between germline ends came to 10 bases. Germline values: CDR1 MNHEY, CDR2 SMNVEV (reference sequence). The CDR3 is 15 amino acids. CDR3 residues: CASSLVGAYTGELFF. CDR3 sequence (DNA): TGTGCCAGCAGTTTAGTGGGGGCCTACACCGGGGAGCTGTTTTTT.

The genes are TRBV11-1 and TRBJ2-7; D gene ambiguous. Trimming shortened V by 5 bases and J by 3 bases, and 14 bases separated the two germline ends. Germline CDR1 reads SGHAT; CDR2 reads FQDESV (reference sequence). The CDR3 consists of 14 residues. CDR3 region: CASSPVSQDYEQYF. In DNA form, the CDR3 reads TGTGCCAGCAGCCCTGTGTCACAAGACTACGAGCAGTACTTC.

The rearrangement uses TRBV4-2 and TRBJ2-1; 9 bases align to TRBD2. Germline lookup yields CDR1 LGHNA and CDR2 YNFKEQ. V dropped 4 bases and J dropped 5; count of bases not matched to a gene: 6. CDR3 size: 15 residues. CDR3 bases: TGTGCCAGCAGCCTTAGACTAGCGGAAAACAATGAGCAGTTCTTC. It codes for CASSLRLAENNEQFF.

The CDR3 loop reads CASRLAGGNEQFF. The CDR3 DNA follows: TGTGCCAGCAGACTAGCGGGGGGGAATGAGCAGTTCTTC. The rearrangement links TRBV6-5 to TRBJ2-1; 13 bases are a match to TRBD2. With 6 bases clipped from V and 7 bases from J, the junction kept 0 bases outside the gene matches. The CDR3 is 13 amino acids. In germline, CDR1 is MNHEY, CDR2 SVGAGI.

This clonotype was detected once. The genes are TRBV6-5 and TRBJ1-1, with a tentative D call TRBD1 (6 bases). CDR3 length equals 14 residues. Germline V gene sequence: CDR1 MNHEY, CDR2 SVGAGI. With 6 bases removed from V and 2 bases from J, the gap between germline ends came to 13 bases. The CDR3 nucleotides are TGTGCCAGCAGCGTTGGACAGAGTAACACTGAAGCTTTCTTT. It is translated as CASSVGQSNTEAFF.

The V and J genes are TRBV19 and TRBJ1-5, with TRBD1 matching over 8 bases. CDR1 LNHDA and CDR2 SQIVND come from the germline V gene (reference sequence). The CDR3 is made up of 15 amino acids. V lost 7 bases and J lost 3; bases outside the gene matches: 8. CDR3 nucleotides: TGTGCCAGTACCCAGACAGGGGATAACAATCAGCCCCAGCATTTT. This translates into CASTQTGDNNQPQHF.

This clonotype was observed a single time. This chain joins TRBV11-2 and TRBJ1-1, with D maybe TRBD1 (5 bases). V was pared by 0 bases and J by 6 bases, with 14 bases between. CDR3 size: 15 residues. Germline V lookup: CDR1 SGHAT, CDR2 FQNNGV. CDR3 residues: CASSLEYQGYAEAFF. Here the CDR3 DNA reads TGTGCCAGCAGCTTAGAGTACCAGGGTTACGCTGAAGCTTTCTTT. Supplemented by reference TRBV11-2 and TRBJ1-1, the full variable domain reads EAGVAQSPRYKIIEKRQSVAFWCNPISGHATLYWYQQILGQGPKLLIQFQNNGVVDDSQLPKDRFSAERLKGVDSTLKIQPAKLEDSAVYLCASSLEYQGYAEAFFGQGTRLTVV.

This sequence joins TRBV27 and TRBJ1-5, with 9 bases aligning to TRBD1. Germline CDR1 is MNHEY and CDR2 is SMNVEV (reference sequence). The V gene end was trimmed by 6 bases and the J gene end by 4 bases; junction bases not matched to a gene: 10. The CDR3 runs 16 residues. The CDR3 bases are TGTGCCAGCAGAGCCGGGACAGGGCCCGCTAATCAGCCCCAGCATTTT. It translates to CASRAGTGPANQPQHF.

V usage is TRBV30 and J usage is TRBJ1-2; D is unresolved. Trimming shortened V by 2 bases and J by 8 bases, and 12 bases separated the two germline ends. The CDR3 extends over 12 amino acids. Germline V CDR1 and CDR2: GTSNPN, SVGIG (reference sequence). CDR3 DNA sequence: TGTGCCTGGAGTCGGCCTCCGGGGGGCTACACCTTC. Encoded protein: CAWSRPPGGYTF.

V usage is TRBV12-3 or TRBV12-4 and J usage is TRBJ2-5; TRBD2 is a possible D gene (5 bases). V was pared by 1 base and J by 5 bases, with 14 bases between. CDR3 length: 15 amino acids. CDR3 region: CASSLVSGAWETQYF. The DNA for the CDR3 is TGTGCCAGCAGTTTAGTGAGCGGAGCTTGGGAGACCCAGTACTTC.

This clonotype was detected only a few times. The chain has TRBV10-3 and TRBJ1-1, with D tentatively TRBD1 (6 bases). The germline gives CDR1 ENHRY, CDR2 SYGVKD. The CDR3 sequence is 14 residues long. The V end was cut by 4 bases, the J end by 4 bases, with 13 bases between. The CDR3 DNA follows: TGTGCCATCAGTGGGGCAGGGGATGTCACTGAAGCTTTCTTT. This gives the protein CAISGAGDVTEAFF.

The chain uses TRBV30 and TRBJ1-5, with D possibly matching TRBD1 (6 bases). From germline, CDR1 is GTSNPN and CDR2 SVGIG (reference sequence). The CDR3 consists of 13 residues. Trimming removed 7 bases at V and 1 base at J, with 11 bases between. The CDR3 DNA is TGTGCCTTTGGACAGTCAAGCAATCAGCCCCAGCATTTT. Its protein is CAFGQSSNQPQHF. Filled out from reference TRBV30 and TRBJ1-5, the complete variable domain reads SQTIHQWPATLVQPVGSPLSLECTVEGTSNPNLYWYRQAAGRGLQLLFYSVGIGQISSEVPQNLSASRPQDRQFILSSKKLLLSDSGFYLCAFGQSSNQPQHFGDGTRLSIL.

The rearrangement joins TRBV20-1 to TRBJ1-5, with D uncertain. CDR1 and CDR2 from the germline V gene are DFQATT and SNEGSKA (reference sequence). The CDR3 extends over 14 amino acids. The V end lost 5 bases, the J end lost 1 base, and 12 bases lay between the germline ends. The DNA of the CDR3 is TGCAGTGCTGGACCCGGAGGGAGCAATCAGCCCCAGCATTTT. This codes for CSAGPGGSNQPQHF.

The chain has TRBV10-3 and TRBJ1-2, with D unresolved. The CDR3 runs to 13 residues. Trimming removed 2 bases from V and 2 bases from J, with 6 bases in between. Germline V lookup: CDR1 ENHRY, CDR2 SYGVKD. The CDR3 protein is CAISEGENYGYTF. The CDR3, as DNA: TGTGCCATCAGTGAGGGGGAGAACTATGGCTACACCTTC.

The rearrangement joins TRBV4-2 to TRBJ2-3; 8 nucleotides align to TRBD2. The CDR3 has 17 residues. The V and J ends lost 3 bases and 0 bases, in that order; junction bases with no gene match: 8. Germline V lookup: CDR1 LGHNA, CDR2 YNFKEQ. The chain's CDR3 is CASSQDYSGASTDTQYF. CDR3 nucleotide sequence: TGTGCCAGCAGCCAGGATTATAGCGGGGCTAGCACAGATACGCAGTATTTT.

The chain employs TRBV18 and TRBJ2-7, with D perhaps TRBD1 (7 bases). The CDR3 consists of 15 residues. From germline, CDR1 is KGHSH and CDR2 LQKENI. V shed 1 base and J shed 4 bases, with 14 bases lying between them. CDR3 sequence reads: CASSPRQAGGYEQYF. In DNA, the CDR3 is TGTGCCAGCTCACCACGACAGGCAGGGGGGTACGAGCAGTACTTC.

This clonotype occurred a few times. The CDR3 nucleotides are TGTGCCAGCAGGGGGGGGGACCGGAACACTGAAGCTTTCTTT. Its translation: CASRGGDRNTEAFF. V is TRBV27 and J is TRBJ1-1, with D possibly matching TRBD1 (5 bases). CDR3 length: 14 amino acids. Germline V gives CDR1 MNHEY, CDR2 SMNVEV (reference sequence). The V end was cut by 6 bases, the J end by 1 base, with 12 bases between.